This note documents a single T cell receptor beta chain sequence. Its binding antigen is unknown. Base qualities were left out, and no much larger clone turns up one base away. CDR1 and CDR2 (SGHRS, YFSETQ) derive from the germline V gene. V loses 4 bases at its end and J loses 0 bases; junction bases beyond the gene matches: 6. The CDR3 goes from the cysteine to the phenylalanine over 16 residues. Here the CDR3 DNA is all that survives: 48 bases in frame from base 1. In total, approximately 610 healthy bone marrow donors made up the cohort. All cohort members were sampled while nominally healthy, although unrecorded immune exposures were likely present. The donor tested CMV seronegative and was one of the 352 seronegative cohort members. Each donor provided a peripheral blood sample, and peripheral blood mononuclear cells were used for TCR beta sequencing. Genomic DNA was extracted from the blood cell samples with the Qiagen DNeasy Blood Extraction Kit.

The record originates from a study of cytomegalovirus exposure and HLA in healthy donors (dated by TCRdb to 2016 to 2017). Concerning the study at large: In an earlier analysis of fewer than 750 of the donors, 276 Gb of sequence data and approximately 120 million unique TCR beta sequences from about 180 million T cells were reported. An early release covering some 640 HLA-typed donors comprised 250 to 350 gigabases of sequencing data and around 86 million unique TCR sequences. Of the 398 genotyped donors, roughly 76% were placed in the genetic ancestry cluster associated with self-reported Caucasian donors. The study was designed to test whether signatures of past pathogen exposure could be identified by cataloging public T cell receptors. Using immunosequencing, the study profiled T cell repertoires from about 620 subjects and related those repertoires to cytomegalovirus serostatus. A separate validation cohort of approximately 120 different subjects was used in addition to the roughly 620-subject first cohort. To predict cytomegalovirus infection status, the study combined high-throughput TCR immunosequencing, statistical association of individual TCRs with disease status, and machine learning. A later analysis re-examined previously published TCR beta repertoires from about 700 donors and added high-resolution HLA genotyping to investigate patterns of TCR occurrence. Rather than using new phenotypic data, the later analysis identified candidate immune exposures from TCR beta sequences and from how often those sequences occurred across donors. An earlier analysis of more than 450 of the donors used high-throughput TCR beta sequencing to judge whether each TCR beta V gene segment behaved as functional or pseudogenic. Donor age, sex, ethnicity and CMV serostatus were compiled alongside the repertoire data. A later genetic analysis took genome-wide SNP genotypes for about 60% of the roughly 670 donors and used that subset as a discovery cohort. Every repertoire in the discovery cohort had been generated on one and the same sequencing platform. HLA typing included class I and class II loci at four-digit resolution. The number of typed donors differed by locus: 629-630 for A, B, C, DRB1 and DQB1; approximately 530 for DQA1; 606 for DPA1; and roughly 470 for DPB1. A handful of DR-DQ haplotypes were handled as single units for association and clustering because linkage in the cohort was strong. Among roughly 370 genotyped donors of the cohort, an average of approximately 230,000 unique TCR beta nucleotide sequences were sequenced per donor, 15% to 20% of them non-productive. The research as a whole found: The classifier was reported to diagnose cytomegalovirus status with high specificity and sensitivity in both the original cohort and the validation cohort. In a later analysis, several top co-occurrence clusters were reported to appear linked to parvovirus B19, influenza, CMV and Epstein-Barr virus. A few of the identified cytomegalovirus-associated TCR beta chains were confirmed in vitro to be specific for cytomegalovirus antigens. An association between a missense DCLRE1C variant and V-gene and J-gene trimming of TCR beta chains was found in a later genetic analysis and replicated in an independent cohort. Because the 87-base-pair reads could not distinguish some IMGT-functional V segments, including TRBV6-2 and TRBV6-3, those segments were excluded. A further reported finding was that TCR beta sequences accurately predicted the HLA-A and HLA-B alleles for most subjects in the first cohort. Compared with equally common non-associated chains, HLA-associated TCR beta chains in a later analysis were more clonally expanded and had lower generation probabilities. The authors suggested that the approach could potentially be generalized to other disease states and immunological phenotypes. The sequencing pipeline was judged likely to have produced a cluster of highly shared sequence variants as a technical artifact. A later genetic analysis reported fewer N-insertions in productive TCRs among donors in an Asian-associated ancestry cluster than the roughly 640-donor mean. When HLA alleles, especially DR and DQ, strongly co-occurred, TCR associations were difficult to assign to individual alleles. This cohort had only TCR beta chains sequenced, and the lack of alpha or paired-chain data limited which features could be detected. The study gave a list of about 170 TCR beta chains associated with cytomegalovirus. Most TCR sequences were seen in very few donors, while some public TCRs were found in many individuals. Because counts were too low, around 17 rarely observed V segments, including chromosome 9 orphons, were left out of the earlier analysis of approximately 580 of the donors. Linkage disequilibrium might explain the correlated functional status among segregating V segments, but an unknown experimental factor could not be excluded. In a later analysis, TCR association rates were found to vary across HLA loci, with the most associated TCRs seen for DRB1 alleles and the fewest for HLA-C alleles. In an earlier analysis of roughly 560 of the donors, most TCR beta V segments were observed in productive rearrangements about 87% or about 30% of the time, broadly matching IMGT annotations. In a later analysis, some 18,000 TCR beta sequences were associated with specific HLA alleles at a false discovery rate of 0.05. Because some donors lacked HLA typing at each locus, the association tests relied only on the typed subset. Sequencing depth was assumed to be roughly uniform across donors in the presence/absence analyses, though that assumption may not hold. Most CMV-associated TCR beta chains appeared to be HLA-restricted in a later analysis, and the HLA associations seemed to be driven largely by CMV exposure. For the cohort, immune exposure information was limited to CMV serostatus.

The library relied on the immunoSEQ multiplex PCR assay. A mixture of 60 forward primers for TCR Vbeta segments and 13 reverse primers for TCR Jbeta segments was used in the multiplex PCR. The CDR3 region of rearranged TCR beta genes was amplified from genomic DNA by a multiplex PCR assay. On the Illumina HiSeq System, the amplified TCR beta libraries were sequenced as 87-base-pair reads. Per the original workflow: A later analysis tallied 80 million to 95 million unique TCR beta chains across the 660 or so repertoires, and approximately 9.9 million of those chains were shared by two or more donors. Raw reads were error-corrected and collapsed into unique sequences with a nearest-neighbor algorithm that merged closely related sequences to remove PCR and sequencing errors. To assign V, D and J gene segments, CDR3 sequences were aligned to IMGT reference sequences. For a sequence to be retained, at least a six-nucleotide match to both a V gene segment and a J gene segment was required. Rearrangements were called productive when the CDR3 lacked stop codons and stayed in frame with V and J; all others were non-productive. CDR3 was defined by IMGT convention, running from the second conserved V-encoded cysteine to the conserved J-encoded phenylalanine. In an earlier analysis of around 540 of the donors, sequences lacking an unambiguous match to a single V gene segment were excluded. In an earlier analysis of 587 of the donors, V segments were called functional above 56.7% productive rearrangements and were called segregating when the between-donor standard deviation exceeded 5%. To diagnose cytomegalovirus status from the catalog of TCR beta chain sequences, a statistical classification framework was built. V and J gene assignment, in a later analysis, came from comparing TCR nucleotide sequences with IMGT/GENE-DB human TR gene sequences. The TCRdist pipeline was used in a later analysis to assign CDR3 sequences and most-parsimonious VDJ recombination scenarios. In a later analysis, every TCR beta chain was defined by the combination of its CDR3 amino acid sequence and its V-gene family, and reads without a unique V-gene family were dropped. To address suspected cross-contamination and a sequencing artifact, a later analysis removed a few hundred highly shared, low-generation-probability nucleotide sequences. A later analysis calculated a clonal expansion index for each public chain from normalized within-repertoire ranks of inferred template counts. In a later analysis, generation probabilities were computed with a VDJ recombination model fitted to out-of-frame rearrangements, and the resulting probabilities were checked against IGoR. In a later analysis, TCR-TCR, TCR-HLA and TCR-CMV co-occurrence was scored with hypergeometric tests, and a repertoire-size bias correction was applied to TCR pairs. A later analysis estimated false discovery rates by permuting HLA or CMV assignments 20 times. In a later analysis, co-occurring TCRs were grouped using DBSCAN, and TCRdist sequence similarity was added for clustering within HLA-allele-positive subsets. Repertoires with fewer than 30,000 or more than 120,000 public chains, plus five repertoires with anomalous nucleotide sharing, were excluded from co-occurrence clustering. TCRdb limited this immuneACCESS table to in-frame rearrangements with V and J called. A share of clones is missing; checked studies link under half to unresolved V genes, and the rest is unexplained. The V and J calls and the clone size are those of that table, but D and trimming were determined from the DNA. This sample lists some 130,000 clones; roughly three quarters were detected once. Clones ranked in the top ten supply around 2% of the sample.

Recombination joined TRBV5-1 with TRBJ2-3, and 9 junctional nucleotides match TRBD2. The clonotype was recovered from a man aged 30 to 39 in good health and CMV-seronegative. The sequenced sample was PBMCs. The bases read TGCGCCAGCAGCACCGGACTAGCGTCTAGCACAGATACGCAGTATTTT. It encodes CASSTGLASSTDTQYF.